These T cell receptor beta chains were read from a single sample in a study of post-analysis software for immune sequencing data. MiXCR was run by TCRdb on the PCR reads, yielding one entry per CDR3 protein. This repertoire shows about 560,000 distinct CDR3 sequences, 44% found once; its top ten account for more than 1.5%. The sample comprised blood. These receptors all come from a girl between 5 and 17 years old with multiple sclerosis. Both conserved end residues are part of each CDR3. A D gene is named only where the DNA matches it firmly. Clone size is given for some rows only: seen once, a few or many times, or a class if the clone is expanded.

clone size: NA; D gene: TRBD2; V gene: TRBV12-3/TRBV12-4; J gene: TRBJ2-5; CDR3 protein: CASSSAGSDEQYF; CDR3 DNA: TGTGCCAGCAGTTCAGCGGGAAGCGATGAGCAGTACTTC
clone size: NA; D gene: TRBD1; V gene: TRBV4-1; J gene: TRBJ1-1; CDR3 protein: CASSRGQGARDTEAFF; CDR3 DNA: TGCGCCAGCAGCCGTGGACAGGGGGCGCGAGACACTGAAGCTTTCTTT
clone size: NA; D gene: NA; V gene: TRBV18; J gene: TRBJ1-2; CDR3 protein: CASSPSDGRGYTF; CDR3 DNA: TGTGCCAGCTCACCCTCGGACGGTCGAGGCTACACCTTC
clone size: NA; D gene: NA; V gene: TRBV20-1; J gene: TRBJ2-1; CDR3 protein: CSARDPQRAPGEQFF; CDR3 DNA: TGCAGTGCTAGAGATCCCCAGCGGGCCCCTGGTGAGCAGTTCTTC
clone size: few; D gene: TRBD1; V gene: TRBV29-1; J gene: TRBJ2-7; CDR3 protein: CSVVEGATYEQYF; CDR3 DNA: TGCAGCGTGGTTGAGGGGGCGACCTACGAGCAGTACTTC
clone size: NA; D gene: NA; V gene: TRBV11-3; J gene: TRBJ2-4; CDR3 protein: CASSSPREENIQYF; CDR3 DNA: TGTGCCAGCAGCTCACCGAGGGAGGAAAACATTCAGTACTTC
clone size: NA; D gene: TRBD1; V gene: TRBV5-1; J gene: TRBJ1-1; CDR3 protein: CASSGSSWTGGVNTEAFF; CDR3 DNA: TGCGCCAGCAGCGGATCGTCGTGGACAGGGGGCGTGAACACTGAAGCTTTCTTT
clone size: NA; D gene: TRBD2; V gene: TRBV20-1; J gene: TRBJ2-1; CDR3 protein: CSAPTSGGNEQFF; CDR3 DNA: TGCAGTGCTCCGACTAGCGGGGGCAATGAGCAGTTCTTC
clone size: few; D gene: TRBD2; V gene: TRBV7-9; J gene: TRBJ2-7; CDR3 protein: CASSTSGSNHEQYF; CDR3 DNA: TGTGCCAGCAGTACGAGCGGGAGTAACCACGAGCAGTACTTC
clone size: many; D gene: TRBD2; V gene: TRBV6-5; J gene: TRBJ2-3; CDR3 protein: CASGLAGDTDTQYF; CDR3 DNA: TGTGCCAGCGGACTAGCGGGAGATACGGATACGCAGTATTTT
clone size: NA; D gene: NA; V gene: TRBV20-1; J gene: TRBJ2-3; CDR3 protein: CSARDSNRAGGALFTDTQYF; CDR3 DNA: TGCAGTGCTAGAGATTCGAACCGGGCAGGAGGTGCGCTGTTCACAGATACGCAGTATTTT
clone size: NA; D gene: NA; V gene: TRBV25-1; J gene: TRBJ2-7; CDR3 protein: CASSESFFGHVSYEQYF; CDR3 DNA: TGTGCCAGCAGTGAATCGTTTTTTGGACATGTCTCCTACGAGCAGTACTTC
clone size: NA; D gene: NA; V gene: TRBV11-2; J gene: TRBJ1-2; CDR3 protein: CASSPHIGSNYGYTF; CDR3 DNA: TGTGCCAGCAGCCCCCATATAGGGTCAAACTATGGCTACACCTTC
clone size: few; D gene: TRBD1; V gene: TRBV6-2/TRBV6-3; J gene: TRBJ2-7; CDR3 protein: CASSYPGTGDYEQYF; CDR3 DNA: TGTGCCAGCAGTTACCCCGGGACAGGGGACTACGAGCAGTACTTC
clone size: few; D gene: TRBD1; V gene: TRBV7-8; J gene: TRBJ2-7; CDR3 protein: CASSLGTGSPEQYF; CDR3 DNA: TGTGCCAGCAGCCTCGGGACAGGAAGTCCCGAGCAGTACTTC
clone size: few; D gene: NA; V gene: TRBV30; J gene: TRBJ2-5; CDR3 protein: CAWSRETQYF; CDR3 DNA: TGTGCCTGGAGTCGGGAGACCCAGTACTTC
clone size: NA; D gene: TRBD2; V gene: TRBV27; J gene: TRBJ2-7; CDR3 protein: CASSFTSGRVYEQYF; CDR3 DNA: TGTGCCAGCAGTTTTACTAGCGGGAGGGTTTACGAGCAGTACTTC
clone size: few; D gene: NA; V gene: TRBV20-1; J gene: TRBJ1-2; CDR3 protein: CSARGAEPNYGYTF; CDR3 DNA: TGCAGTGCTAGAGGCGCTGAACCCAACTATGGCTACACCTTC
clone size: few; D gene: NA; V gene: TRBV7-7; J gene: TRBJ2-1; CDR3 protein: CASSLDLANEQFF; CDR3 DNA: TGTGCTAGCAGCTTAGATCTAGCCAATGAGCAGTTCTTC
clone size: NA; D gene: NA; V gene: TRBV5-4; J gene: TRBJ2-3; CDR3 protein: CASSWSGPSTDTQYF; CDR3 DNA: TGTGCCAGCAGCTGGAGCGGGCCCAGCACAGATACGCAGTATTTT
clone size: NA; D gene: NA; V gene: TRBV10-3; J gene: TRBJ1-2; CDR3 protein: CAISDTTGKMGSYTF; CDR3 DNA: TGTGCCATCAGCGATACAACAGGGAAAATGGGGAGCTACACCTTC
clone size: few; D gene: TRBD2; V gene: TRBV3-1; J gene: TRBJ2-7; CDR3 protein: CASSQVIAGSGEQYF; CDR3 DNA: TGTGCCAGCAGCCAAGTAATAGCGGGGAGCGGCGAGCAGTACTTC
clone size: NA; D gene: NA; V gene: TRBV29-1; J gene: TRBJ1-1; CDR3 protein: CSASPLMTEQNGAFF; CDR3 DNA: TGCAGCGCATCCCCGCTCATGACAGAGCAGAATGGAGCTTTCTTT
clone size: NA; D gene: TRBD2; V gene: TRBV3-1; J gene: TRBJ2-7; CDR3 protein: CASSLEGLAGAGEQYF; CDR3 DNA: TGTGCCAGCAGCCTCGAGGGACTAGCGGGGGCAGGCGAGCAGTACTTC
clone size: NA; D gene: NA; V gene: TRBV24-1; J gene: TRBJ2-7; CDR3 protein: CATSALGEQYF; CDR3 DNA: TGTGCCACCAGTGCCTTGGGAGAGCAGTACTTC
clone size: NA; D gene: NA; V gene: TRBV6-1; J gene: TRBJ2-7; CDR3 protein: CASLYGQGGGYEQYF; CDR3 DNA: TGTGCCAGCTTATATGGTCAGGGAGGTGGGTACGAGCAGTACTTC
clone size: NA; D gene: NA; V gene: TRBV29-1; J gene: TRBJ2-1; CDR3 protein: CSVGRSYNEQFF; CDR3 DNA: TGCAGCGTTGGGAGATCCTACAATGAGCAGTTCTTC
clone size: NA; D gene: TRBD1; V gene: TRBV27; J gene: TRBJ2-3; CDR3 protein: CASSFTDRSDTQYF; CDR3 DNA: TGTGCCAGCAGCTTCACGGACAGGTCGGATACGCAGTATTTT
clone size: once; D gene: TRBD2; V gene: TRBV29-1; J gene: TRBJ2-1; CDR3 protein: CSFMGTSGSGGSYNEQFF; CDR3 DNA: TGCAGCTTCATGGGGACTAGCGGGAGCGGGGGCTCCTACAATGAGCAGTTCTTC
clone size: NA; D gene: TRBD2; V gene: TRBV3-1; J gene: TRBJ2-7; CDR3 protein: CATSGTSNSYEQYF; CDR3 DNA: TGTGCCACCAGCGGGACGTCAAATTCCTACGAGCAGTACTTC
clone size: few; D gene: TRBD1; V gene: TRBV11-2; J gene: TRBJ1-2; CDR3 protein: CASSIRQGSSDGYTF; CDR3 DNA: TGTGCCAGCAGCATTCGACAGGGTTCGTCGGATGGCTACACCTTC
clone size: few; D gene: NA; V gene: TRBV20-1; J gene: TRBJ2-5; CDR3 protein: CSAISGAGQETQYF; CDR3 DNA: TGCAGTGCTATCTCGGGGGCAGGCCAAGAGACCCAGTACTTC
clone size: few; D gene: NA; V gene: TRBV29-1; J gene: TRBJ2-5; CDR3 protein: CSVEEGGETQYF; CDR3 DNA: TGCAGCGTTGAAGAGGGAGGAGAGACCCAGTACTTC
clone size: NA; D gene: TRBD2; V gene: TRBV5-6; J gene: TRBJ2-1; CDR3 protein: CASSRGGFQDNEQFF; CDR3 DNA: TGTGCCAGCAGCCGGGGGGGGTTTCAGGACAATGAGCAGTTCTTC
clone size: NA; D gene: TRBD2; V gene: TRBV5-1; J gene: TRBJ2-7; CDR3 protein: CASTPGLAGESSYEQYF; CDR3 DNA: TGCGCCAGCACTCCGGGACTAGCGGGGGAGAGCTCCTACGAGCAGTACTTC
clone size: NA; D gene: NA; V gene: TRBV6-1; J gene: TRBJ2-1; CDR3 protein: CASTIGYNEQFF; CDR3 DNA: TGTGCCAGCACGATCGGATACAATGAGCAGTTCTTC
clone size: once; D gene: NA; V gene: TRBV6-6; J gene: TRBJ2-5; CDR3 protein: CARSRGSRETQYF; CDR3 DNA: TGTGCCCGCAGTCGGGGGTCGAGAGAGACCCAGTACTTC
clone size: NA; D gene: TRBD1; V gene: TRBV5-1; J gene: TRBJ1-2; CDR3 protein: CASSPDRDNYGYTF; CDR3 DNA: TGCGCCAGCAGCCCGGACAGGGACAACTATGGCTACACCTTC
clone size: NA; D gene: TRBD2; V gene: TRBV20-1; J gene: TRBJ2-5; CDR3 protein: CSAKYTSGETQYF; CDR3 DNA: TGCAGTGCTAAATACACTAGCGGCGAGACCCAGTACTTC
clone size: NA; D gene: NA; V gene: TRBV6-5; J gene: TRBJ2-1; CDR3 protein: CASSRDRWGRNEQFF; CDR3 DNA: TGTGCCAGCAGTCGTGACAGGTGGGGGAGGAATGAGCAGTTCTTC